This T cell receptor (beta chain) was found in a study of beta chain features in type 1 diabetes (dated by TCRdb to the late 2010s). For context, the study as a whole: Mean age, gender distribution, total cell number and subset yield did not differ between patients and healthy donors. A total of 85 million to 140 million sorted cells were examined across all samples, and a strong correlation was observed between cell number per subset and RNA yield. In the study, TCRB repertoires of sorted circulating CD4+ T cell subsets from recently diagnosed type 1 diabetes patients were compared with those of matched healthy donors. Naive and central memory subsets were obtained from all 30 or so donors, but regulatory and stem cell-like memory subsets were isolated from only 8 patients and roughly 8 healthy donors. Overall study outcomes, separate from this receptor: Shorter templates might be favored by PCR, yet because patient and control samples were amplified and corrected together, any such skew would affect both groups equally. Only small numbers of individuals were included in the HLA sub-analyses, which left unresolved whether HLA type had any influence on TCRB rearrangement. Because cDNA was sequenced instead of genomic DNA, activated cells with high expression could be over-represented, although the groups did not differ in activation or CD3 levels. In all four CD4+ subsets, TCRB CDR3 length was moderately but significantly shorter in type 1 diabetes patients. At VDJ recombination sites, patients with type 1 diabetes made fewer insertions and deleted more nucleotides, a pattern implying thymic rearrangement abnormalities. The naive, central memory and regulatory TCRB repertoires appeared to resemble one another more closely among patients than among healthy donors.

Each donor gave one peripheral blood draw, roughly 120 mL on average, collected into heparinised tubes. A BD FACSAria II was used to sort naive, central memory, regulatory and stem cell-like memory CD4+ T cells with a panel that included CD45RO, CCR7, CD25, CD127, CD95 and CD27. Purity was above 95% for every sorted population. PBMCs were isolated immediately by Lymphoprep density gradient centrifugation and stained directly without culture. So that batch effects would be minimized, each experiment stained and sorted samples in pairs, pairing one healthy donor with one patient. In regard to this clone: Its cognate antigen has yet to be identified. No base quality information exists; no much larger clone differs at one position.

The CDR3 numbers 13 residues from cysteine through phenylalanine. Only the CDR3 portion is preserved as DNA: 39 bases, with reading frame beginning at the first base. The junction shows trimming of 5 bases on V and 4 bases on J, plus 11 bases between the germline ends. Via the germline V gene, CDR1 is MDHEN and CDR2 SYDVKM. The entire amount of isolated RNA was reverse transcribed using the High Capacity cDNA Reverse Transcription Kit, so the sequenced TCRB transcripts were expressed ones. Deep immunoSEQ sequencing was applied to naive, central memory and regulatory T cell samples, giving an average of about 3.6 million total reads per sample. After sorted cells were lysed in RLT buffer, RNA was extracted with DNase-treated RNeasy Micro or Mini kits, with the choice depending on cell number. Each cell subset was processed on its own to prevent cross-contamination, while patient and healthy donor samples were processed together. Using the immunoSEQ multiplex PCR, TCRB sequences were amplified from cDNA into 87-bp fragments spanning the CDR3 region. Sequencing of the amplicons was done on the Illumina HiSeq platform. The paper's data handling went like this. Synthetic template baselines were used to correct PCR bias computationally, reads within Hamming distance 2 were collapsed together, and singletons that could not be merged were discarded. Reads were aligned against IMGT so that V, D and J genes, CDR3 length and insertions or deletions at six rearrangement sites could be assigned. Within each subset, clonotype counts were normalized to sorted cell number, and only after that were true diversity and Gini coefficients computed with the tcR R package. Repertoire sharing was quantified using the overlap coefficient calculated on TCRB nucleotide sequences. As a proxy for the pre-selection repertoire, out-of-frame TCRB sequences from naive cells were analyzed. TCRdb re-hosts the immuneACCESS table, in-frame sequences only. Its copies lack some clones; in the studies checked, an unresolved V gene accounts for under half of them, and the cause for the rest is not known. D and trimming were read from the DNA, whereas the V and J calls and clone size are those reported in that table. The sample table records approximately 300,000 clones; around 10% of these occur just once. The biggest ten clones account for 0.015% of the sample.

Input material: naive CD4+ T cells from blood. This specimen's cell subset or site label, interpreted: true naive CD4+ T cells. This TCR was sampled from a woman under 40 in good health. The chain is made from TRBV28 and TRBJ2-5, with no D gene named confidently. The CDR3 amino acid sequence is: CASSVQFLETQYF. In nucleotide form, the sequence is TGTGCCAGCAGTGTACAGTTTCTAGAGACCCAGTACTTC.